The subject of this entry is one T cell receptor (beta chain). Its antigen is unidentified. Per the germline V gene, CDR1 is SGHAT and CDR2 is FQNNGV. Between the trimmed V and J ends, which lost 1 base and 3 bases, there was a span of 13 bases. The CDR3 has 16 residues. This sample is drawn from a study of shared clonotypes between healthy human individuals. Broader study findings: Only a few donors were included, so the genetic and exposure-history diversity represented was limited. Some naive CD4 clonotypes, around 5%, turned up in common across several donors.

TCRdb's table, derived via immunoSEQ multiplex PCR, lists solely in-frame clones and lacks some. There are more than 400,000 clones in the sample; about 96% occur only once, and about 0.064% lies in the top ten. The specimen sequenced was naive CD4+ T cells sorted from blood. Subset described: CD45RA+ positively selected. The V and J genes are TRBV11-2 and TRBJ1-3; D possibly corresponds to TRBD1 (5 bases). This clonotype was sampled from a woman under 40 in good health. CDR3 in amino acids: CASSLVVGRNGNTIYF. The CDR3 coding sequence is TGTGCCAGCAGCTTAGTAGTGGGACGGAATGGAAACACCATATATTTT.